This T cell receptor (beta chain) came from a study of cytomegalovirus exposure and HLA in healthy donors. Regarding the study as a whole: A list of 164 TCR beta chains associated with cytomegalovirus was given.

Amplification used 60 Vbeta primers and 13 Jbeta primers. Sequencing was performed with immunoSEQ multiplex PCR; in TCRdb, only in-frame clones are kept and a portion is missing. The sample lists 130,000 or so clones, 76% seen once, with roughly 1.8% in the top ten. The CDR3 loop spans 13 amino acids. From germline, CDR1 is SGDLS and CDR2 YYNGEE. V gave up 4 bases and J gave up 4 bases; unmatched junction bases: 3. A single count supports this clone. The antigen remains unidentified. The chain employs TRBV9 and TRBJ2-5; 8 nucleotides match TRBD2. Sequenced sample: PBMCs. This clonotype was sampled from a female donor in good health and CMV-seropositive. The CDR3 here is CASSLGGAETQYF. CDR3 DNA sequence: TGTGCCAGCAGCCTCGGGGGGGCAGAGACCCAGTACTTC. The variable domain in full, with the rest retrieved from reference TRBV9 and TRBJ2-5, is DSGVTQTPKHLITATGQRVTLRCSPRSGDLSVYWYQQSLDQGLQFLIQYYNGEERAKGNILERFSAQQFPDLHSELNLSSLELGDSALYFCASSLGGAETQYFGPGTRLLVL.